One and the same sample provided the 18 T cell receptor beta chains below, sequenced in a study of blood T cell repertoires in COVID-19. Data came from immunoSEQ multiplex PCR; TCRdb stores just in-frame clones and leaves some out. The sample yields roughly 57,000 clones, more than 70% seen once. Sequencing used peripheral blood. Source of these receptors: a man aged 25-40 years with COVID-19, enrolled during active disease.

The chain carries TRBV5-5 and TRBJ2-3, with TRBD2 matching 11 bases. Germline V gene sequence: CDR1 SGHKS, CDR2 YYEKEE (reference sequence). The CDR3 totals 18 residues. V shed 4 bases, J shed 0 bases, and the junction held 10 bases outside the gene matches. CDR3 sequence reads: CASSGWLAGGSSTDTQYF. CDR3 bases: TGTGCCAGCAGCGGGTGGCTAGCGGGGGGATCTAGCACAGATACGCAGTATTTT.

This chain uses TRBV28 with TRBJ1-4; TRBD1 aligns across 9 bases. The CDR3 covers 15 residues. V shed 6 bases, J shed 3 bases, and the junction held 5 bases outside the gene matches. Germline V lookup: CDR1 MDHEN, CDR2 SYDVKM. The CDR3, as DNA: TGTGCCAGCAGAAGGACAGGGGCGGCTAATGAAAAACTGTTTTTT. The encoded protein is CASRRTGAANEKLFF.

The chain joins TRBV11-2 to TRBJ2-2; D unclear. Germline lookup yields CDR1 SGHAT and CDR2 FQNNGV. Between the trimmed V and J ends, which lost 8 bases and 0 bases, there was a span of 10 bases. This CDR3 spans 14 amino acids. CDR3: CASLRYSNTGELFF. The CDR3, as DNA: TGTGCCAGCCTCAGGTACTCGAACACCGGGGAGCTGTTTTTT.

The rearrangement joins TRBV6-5 to TRBJ1-2; 12 bases are shared with TRBD1. The ends lost 2 bases at V and 3 bases at J; junction bases unmatched: 4. From germline, CDR1 is MNHEY and CDR2 SVGAGI. The CDR3 is 16 residues long. CDR3 region: CASSYRDRGLDYGYTF. Written as DNA, the CDR3 is TGTGCCAGCAGTTACCGGGACAGGGGGCTGGACTATGGCTACACCTTC.

The chain is built from TRBV11-2 and TRBJ2-2, with 9 bases fitting TRBD2. Germline V CDR1 and CDR2: SGHAT, FQNNGV. The CDR3 is made up of 15 amino acids. Losses at the gene ends were 7 bases for V and 8 bases for J; bases not matched to a gene: 11. CDR3 loop: CASTVSGGPPGELFF. CDR3 in DNA: TGTGCCAGCACCGTTAGCGGGGGCCCCCCGGGGGAGCTGTTTTTT.

The rearrangement joins TRBV7-3 to TRBJ2-1; the D is unclear. The CDR3 has 14 amino acids. Germline CDR1 and CDR2: SGHTA and FQGTGA. V was shortened by 10 bases and J by 0 bases, with 13 bases between the two germline ends. The CDR3 DNA reads as TGTGCCACCTCCCCAGGTGGCTCCTACAATGAGCAGTTCTTC. Translating gives CATSPGGSYNEQFF.

The sample holds one count of this clone. V usage is TRBV25-1 and J usage is TRBJ2-2, with 7 bases lining up with TRBD1. The J segment lost 4 bases and the V segment lost 6 bases, leaving 5 bases of the junction unmatched. This CDR3 is built from 14 residues. The germline V gene has CDR1 MGHDK and CDR2 SYGVNS. The CDR3 spells CASRLGQSTGELFF. The CDR3 DNA is TGTGCCAGCAGGTTGGGACAGAGCACCGGGGAGCTGTTTTTT.

The J gene is TRBJ1-6, the V gene TRBV6-5, with D possibly matching TRBD1 (6 bases). The CDR3 extends over 13 amino acids. V was cut by 7 bases and J by 9 bases, with 13 bases left in between. Per germline, CDR1 MNHEY and CDR2 SVGAGI. The CDR3 DNA sequence: TGTGCCAGCAAAAAGGGGGAAGGTTCACCCCTCCACTTT. Its protein is CASKKGEGSPLHF.

This clone was observed a single time. The chain employs TRBV19 and TRBJ2-2; a weak D match, TRBD1 (6 bases). V lost 7 bases to trimming and J lost 7 bases, with 16 bases between them. CDR3 size: 14 residues. CDR1 is LNHDA and CDR2 is SQIVND in the germline V gene (reference sequence). CDR3 nucleotides: TGTGCCAGTAACGACAGGAATGCCATCGGGGAGCTGTTTTTT. Translating it yields CASNDRNAIGELFF.

The chain has TRBV11-3 and TRBJ2-3; 12 bases agree with TRBD2. This CDR3 contains 17 residues. The V gene's germline CDR1 is SGHNT and CDR2 YENEEA. V dropped 4 bases and J dropped 2; count of bases not matched to a gene: 7. CDR3: CASSYWTSGMNTDTQYF. The CDR3 region has the DNA TGTGCCAGCAGCTACTGGACTAGCGGGATGAACACAGATACGCAGTATTTT.

This chain links TRBV11-3 with TRBJ1-1, with a weak D call TRBD1 (6 bases). The V gene lost 3 bases and the J gene lost 5 bases, with 7 bases spanning the gap. CDR1 and CDR2 (germline): SGHNT, YENEEA. The CDR3 spans 12 residues. This CDR3 is CASSFQGTEAFF. The CDR3 DNA sequence: TGTGCCAGCAGCTTCCAGGGGACTGAAGCTTTCTTT. The full variable domain, in which reference TRBV11-3 and TRBJ1-1 provide the parts outside the CDR3, is EAGVVQSPRYKIIEKKQPVAFWCNPISGHNTLYWYLQNLGQGPELLIRYENEEAVDDSQLPKDRFSAERLKGVDSTLKIQPAELGDSAVYLCASSFQGTEAFFGQGTRLTVV.

The gene calls are TRBV3-1 (or the pseudogene TRBV3-2) and TRBJ2-7; 7 nucleotides match TRBD2. Unmatched junction bases numbered 8, after V lost 0 bases and J lost 3 bases. CDR3 length: 16 amino acids. CDR1 is LGHDT, CDR2 YNNKEL, per germline (reference sequence). CDR3 amino acids: CASSQEEGLADYEQYF. Written as DNA, the CDR3 is TGTGCCAGCAGCCAAGAAGAGGGGCTAGCGGACTACGAGCAGTACTTC.

The J gene is TRBJ2-7, the V gene TRBV4-1; TRBD2 agrees at 12 bases. CDR3 size: 15 residues. Germline V gene data show CDR1 as MGHRA and CDR2 as YSYEKL. The ends lost 4 bases at V and 3 bases at J; junction bases unmatched: 4. The chain's CDR3 is CASSRRTSGNYEQYF. As DNA, the CDR3 is TGCGCCAGCAGCCGACGGACTAGCGGGAACTACGAGCAGTACTTC.

This chain uses TRBV10-3 with TRBJ2-7; maybe TRBD1 (7 bases). Per germline, CDR1 ENHRY and CDR2 SYGVKD. The V gene lost 6 bases and the J gene lost 2 bases, with 20 bases spanning the gap. The CDR3 is made up of 16 amino acids. The CDR3 nucleotides read TGTGCCATCAGCAAAACTTCGGGACAGCGGGCCTACGAGCAGTACTTC. Translated: CAISKTSGQRAYEQYF.

This rearrangement joins TRBV2 to TRBJ2-7, with 12 bases fitting TRBD2. The CDR3 is 18 amino acids. CDR1 and CDR2 from the germline V gene are SNHLY and FYNNEI. The V and J ends lost 6 bases and 5 bases, in that order; junction bases with no gene match: 17. The CDR3 nucleotides read TGTGCCAGCAGGGGACTAGCGGGTGGCCCGGACCGGGAGAACGAGCAGTACTTC. Translated, it gives CASRGLAGGPDRENEQYF.

The chain recombines TRBV30 with TRBJ1-2; D might be TRBD1 (6 bases). V was trimmed by 0 bases and J by 7 bases, leaving 15 bases between them. This CDR3 is 14 amino acids long. CDR1 is GTSNPN, CDR2 SVGIG, per germline (reference sequence). CDR3 in DNA: TGTGCCTGGAGTGTAATCAGGGGCCAGGGTGGCTACACCTTC. Translation: CAWSVIRGQGGYTF.

This clone was seen once. The chain employs TRBV7-9 and TRBJ1-2; D may be TRBD1 (6 bases). CDR1 and CDR2 from the germline V gene are SEHNR and FQNEAQ (reference sequence). Trimming took off 3 bases at V and 6 bases at J, with 23 bases between the two ends. CDR3 length equals 17 residues. CDR3 amino acids: CASSLTSFPDSRDGYTF. The CDR3 nucleotides read TGTGCCAGCAGCTTGACATCTTTCCCGGACAGCCGGGATGGCTACACCTTC.

The V and J genes are TRBV7-7 and TRBJ2-2; maybe TRBD2 (6 bases). With 3 bases removed from V and 4 bases from J, the gap between germline ends came to 12 bases. The CDR3 is made up of 15 amino acids. Per germline, CDR1 SSHAT and CDR2 FNYEAQ (reference sequence). CDR3 loop: CASSLSEGFTGELFF. Here the CDR3 DNA reads TGTGCCAGCAGCTTGTCGGAGGGGTTCACCGGGGAGCTGTTTTTT.